These 20 T cell receptor beta chains share one sample of origin, sequenced in a study of T cell responses to AZD1222 COVID-19 vaccine. Libraries were prepared by immunoSEQ multiplex PCR; TCRdb keeps only in-frame clonotypes and omits some of them. The sample lists 66,000 or so clones; about four fifths were seen once. This specimen was peripheral blood, taken on day 0 of MenACWY control vaccination. All receptors derive from an adult in good health.

The V gene is TRBV13, the J gene TRBJ2-2; maybe TRBD2 (6 bases). CDR1 and CDR2 from the germline V gene are PRHDT and FYEKMQ (reference sequence). V lost 3 bases to trimming and J lost 5 bases, with 13 bases between them. The CDR3 is made up of 15 amino acids. The CDR3 here is CASSFGGAGTGELFF. In DNA form, the CDR3 reads TGTGCCAGCAGCTTCGGCGGGGCCGGGACCGGGGAGCTGTTTTTT. The full variable domain, in which reference TRBV13 and TRBJ2-2 provide the parts outside the CDR3, is AAGVIQSPRHLIKEKRETATLKCYPIPRHDTVYWYQQGPGQDPQFLISFYEKMQSDKGSIPDRFSAQQFSDYHSELNMSSLELGDSALYFCASSFGGAGTGELFFGEGSRLTVL.

The V gene is TRBV7-2, the J gene TRBJ1-1; no clear D gene. This CDR3 has 14 amino acids. Germline V gene data show CDR1 as SGHTA and CDR2 as FQGNSA. V was clipped by 5 bases and J by 0 bases, with 10 bases between them. This CDR3 is CASSPGLMNTEAFF. In DNA, the CDR3 is TGTGCCAGCAGCCCCGGACTGATGAACACTGAAGCTTTCTTT.

The rearrangement uses TRBV28 and TRBJ1-5; possibly TRBD1 for D (6 bases). The CDR3 is made up of 14 amino acids. The germline V gene encodes CDR1 MDHEN and CDR2 SYDVKM. The V and J ends lost 0 bases and 5 bases respectively, with 8 bases between them. This chain's CDR3 is CASSLWGADQPQHF. As DNA, the CDR3 is TGTGCCAGCAGTTTATGGGGGGCAGATCAGCCCCAGCATTTT. Using reference TRBV28 and TRBJ1-5 for the parts outside the CDR3, the full variable domain is DVKVTQSSRYLVKRTGEKVFLECVQDMDHENMFWYRQDPGLGLRLIYFSYDVKMKEKGDIPEGYSVSREKKERFSLILESASTNQTSMYLCASSLWGADQPQHFGDGTRLSIL.

The V gene is TRBV5-8, the J gene TRBJ1-5; no reliable D call. With 0 bases removed from V and 1 base from J, the gap between germline ends came to 2 bases. Germline V gene lookup returns CDR1 SGHTS and CDR2 YDEGEE. CDR3 length: 13 amino acids. This CDR3 reads CASSLESNQPQHF. As DNA, the CDR3 is TGTGCCAGCAGCTTGGAGAGCAATCAGCCCCAGCATTTT.

This chain connects TRBV9 to TRBJ1-6, with 7 bases aligning to TRBD1. The CDR3 has 14 amino acids. The germline V gene encodes CDR1 SGDLS and CDR2 YYNGEE. The junction had 4 bases not matched to a gene; V was cut back by 4 bases and J by 6 bases. The CDR3 protein is CASSPRQGNSPLHF. CDR3 DNA sequence: TGTGCCAGCAGCCCCAGACAGGGTAATTCACCCCTCCACTTT.

The chain joins TRBV29-1 to TRBJ2-5; TRBD2 might be the D (6 bases). CDR3 length: 13 residues. V dropped 7 bases and J dropped 1 base, with 13 bases sitting between them. Germline V gene lookup returns CDR1 SQVTM and CDR2 ANQGSEA. The CDR3 DNA is TGCAGCGCTTTCTTTAGCGGCCAAGAGACCCAGTACTTC. Its protein product is CSAFFSGQETQYF. Using reference TRBV29-1 and TRBJ2-5 for the parts outside the CDR3, the full variable domain is SAVISQKPSRDICQRGTSLTIQCQVDSQVTMMFWYRQQPGQSLTLIATANQGSEATYESGFVIDKFPISRPNLTFSTLTVSNMSPEDSSIYLCSAFFSGQETQYFGPGTRLLVL.

The chain carries TRBV5-5 and TRBJ1-2; no reliable D call. V lost 1 base, J lost 8 bases, and 15 bases lay in between. Per the germline V gene, CDR1 is SGHKS and CDR2 is YYEKEE (reference sequence). CDR3 length: 14 amino acids. The CDR3 DNA is TGTGCCAGCAGCTTGTACGGGATTGAAGGGGGCTACACCTTC. It encodes CASSLYGIEGGYTF.

The V and J genes are TRBV5-1 and TRBJ2-2, with TRBD1 as a possible D gene (6 bases). This CDR3 has 16 amino acids. Germline V CDR1 and CDR2: SGHRS, YFSETQ. Trimming cost V 4 bases and J 2 bases, with 15 bases left between them. The CDR3 coding sequence is TGCGCCAGCAGCGGGGGCCCGGGCTTCAACACCGGGGAGCTGTTTTTT. Translation gives CASSGGPGFNTGELFF.

The table lists this clone with a count of one. This sequence joins TRBV5-4 and TRBJ1-2; D is ambiguous. V was shortened by 0 bases and J by 8 bases, with 17 bases between the two germline ends. CDR3 length: 15 residues. Germline assignment: CDR1 SGHNT and CDR2 YYREEE (reference sequence). The CDR3 DNA sequence: TGTGCCAGCAGCTTGGTTGGGGAGGCCTTAGGGGGCTACACCTTC. It is translated as CASSLVGEALGGYTF. Using reference TRBV5-4 and TRBJ1-2 for the parts outside the CDR3, the full variable domain is ETGVTQSPTHLIKTRGQQVTLRCSSQSGHNTVSWYQQALGQGPQFIFQYYREEENGRGNFPPRFSGLQFPNYSSELNVNALELDDSALYLCASSLVGEALGGYTFGSGTRLTVV.

This chain links TRBV6-6 with TRBJ1-3; maybe TRBD1 (6 bases). The germline gives CDR1 MNHNY, CDR2 SVGAGI (reference sequence). The CDR3 consists of 14 residues. The V and J ends lost 6 bases and 7 bases respectively, with 16 bases between them. DNA for the CDR3: TGTGCCAGCAGCGCCGGGACAAGGGACAACACCATATATTTT. This sequence encodes CASSAGTRDNTIYF.

The chain joins TRBV19 to TRBJ2-3, with 8 bases lining up with TRBD2. Germline lookup yields CDR1 LNHDA and CDR2 SQIVND (reference sequence). V shed 1 base, J shed 4 bases, and the junction held 7 bases outside the gene matches. CDR3 size: 16 residues. In DNA, the CDR3 is TGTGCCAGTAGTATAGCCCACAGCGGGGGCGCAGATACGCAGTATTTT. Translated, it gives CASSIAHSGGADTQYF.

The chain joins TRBV19 to TRBJ1-2, with D hard to call. This CDR3 spans 15 amino acids. V lost 3 bases and J lost 4, with 15 bases in between. Germline V gene data show CDR1 as LNHDA and CDR2 as SQIVND (reference sequence). This chain's CDR3 is CASSIPGARGYGYTF. The CDR3 region has the DNA TGTGCCAGTAGTATTCCGGGAGCGCGAGGCTATGGCTACACCTTC.

This chain links TRBV2 with TRBJ1-5; a weak D match, TRBD1 (6 bases). V lost 5 bases to trimming and J lost 2 bases, with 10 bases between them. In germline, CDR1 is SNHLY, CDR2 FYNNEI. The CDR3 consists of 14 residues. The CDR3 loop reads CASSTSGGNQPQHF. The CDR3 DNA follows: TGTGCCAGCAGTACTTCAGGGGGCAATCAGCCCCAGCATTTT. The full variable domain, in which reference TRBV2 and TRBJ1-5 provide the parts outside the CDR3, is EPEVTQTPSHQVTQMGQEVILRCVPISNHLYFYWYRQILGQKVEFLVSFYNNEISEKSEIFDDQFSVERPDGSNFTLKIRSTKLEDSAMYFCASSTSGGNQPQHFGDGTRLSIL.

V is TRBV5-6 and J is TRBJ1-2; D perhaps matches TRBD1 (5 bases). This CDR3 region has 16 residues. Germline V gene lookup returns CDR1 SGHDT and CDR2 YYEEEE. Trimming removed 5 bases at V and 0 bases at J, with 17 bases between. The CDR3 nucleotides are TGTGCCAGCAGATACTCAGCGGGGCGTTCTAACTATGGCTACACCTTC. Its translation: CASRYSAGRSNYGYTF.

This clone was detected only a few times. The chain employs TRBV5-6 and TRBJ1-4, with unresolved D. Trimming removed 3 bases at V and 10 bases at J, with 19 bases between. CDR3 size: 15 residues. CDR1 and CDR2 from the germline V gene are SGHDT and YYEEEE. CDR3 in amino acids: CASSSNDARTGKLFF. The CDR3, as DNA: TGTGCCAGCAGCTCTAACGACGCCCGGACTGGAAAACTGTTTTTT. Combining the CDR3 with reference TRBV5-6 and TRBJ1-4 gives the whole variable domain DAGVTQSPTHLIKTRGQQVTLRCSPKSGHDTVSWYQQALGQGPQFIFQYYEEEERQRGNFPDRFSGHQFPNYSSELNVNALLLGDSALYLCASSSNDARTGKLFFGSGTQLSVL.

Only one count was recorded for this clone. The V and J genes are TRBV2 and TRBJ1-5; 7 bases are shared with TRBD1. The V segment lost 1 base and the J segment 7 bases; nucleotides outside the gene matches: 10. CDR3 length: 16 amino acids. Germline values: CDR1 SNHLY, CDR2 FYNNEI. The CDR3 nucleotides are TGTGCCAGCAGTGAAGTGGGCAGGGGGTCAGGACAGCCCCAGCATTTT. The encoded protein is CASSEVGRGSGQPQHF.

The chain joins TRBV5-4 to TRBJ2-7, with TRBD1 matching 9 bases. Germline CDR1 and CDR2: SGHNT and YYREEE (reference sequence). This CDR3 is 15 amino acids long. The junction had 8 bases not matched to a gene; V was cut back by 2 bases and J by 5 bases. The CDR3: CASSFSGQGFHEQYF. The DNA for the CDR3 is TGTGCCAGCAGCTTTTCGGGACAGGGCTTCCACGAGCAGTACTTC.

This chain joins TRBV5-4 and TRBJ2-1; 9 bases align to TRBD1. The junction had 7 bases not matched to a gene; V was cut back by 0 bases and J by 6 bases. Germline V CDR1 and CDR2: SGHNT, YYREEE (reference sequence). This CDR3 contains 16 residues. This chain's CDR3 is CASSLGRTGVVNEQFF. The DNA for the CDR3 is TGTGCCAGCAGCTTGGGTCGGACAGGGGTCGTCAATGAGCAGTTCTTC.

This clone was counted between two and nine times. The chain carries TRBV9 and TRBJ2-7, with 13 bases that match TRBD2. CDR3 length: 14 residues. With 3 bases clipped from V and 8 bases from J, the junction kept 5 bases outside the gene matches. Germline values: CDR1 SGDLS, CDR2 YYNGEE. DNA of the CDR3: TGTGCCAGCAGCGCCGGACTAGCGGGGGAGAAGCAGTACTTC. It encodes CASSAGLAGEKQYF.

The chain joins TRBV19 to TRBJ1-5, with 7 bases lining up with TRBD1. V lost 5 bases to trimming and J lost 1 base; unmatched junction nucleotides: 14. The CDR3 contains 18 residues. Germline V gene data show CDR1 as LNHDA and CDR2 as SQIVND (reference sequence). CDR3 region: CASSGDSLKRGSNQPQHF. The CDR3, as DNA: TGTGCCAGTAGTGGGGACAGTTTAAAGAGGGGGAGCAATCAGCCCCAGCATTTT. Together with reference TRBV19 and TRBJ1-5, the CDR3 gives the full variable domain: DGGITQSPKYLFRKEGQNVTLSCEQNLNHDAMYWYRQDPGQGLRLIYYSQIVNDFQKGDIAEGYSVSREKKESFPLTVTSAQKNPTAFYLCASSGDSLKRGSNQPQHFGDGTRLSIL.